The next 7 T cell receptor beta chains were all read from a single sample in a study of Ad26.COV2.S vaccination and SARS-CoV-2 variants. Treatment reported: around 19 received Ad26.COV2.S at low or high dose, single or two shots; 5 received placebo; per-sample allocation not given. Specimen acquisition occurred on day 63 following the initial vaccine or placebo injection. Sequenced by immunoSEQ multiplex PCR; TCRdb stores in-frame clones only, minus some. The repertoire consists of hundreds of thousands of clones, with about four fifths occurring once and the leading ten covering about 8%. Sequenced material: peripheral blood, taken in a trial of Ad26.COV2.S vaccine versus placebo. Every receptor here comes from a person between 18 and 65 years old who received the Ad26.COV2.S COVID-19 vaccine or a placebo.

CDR3 coding DNA: TGTGCCAGCAACCGGGACAGTCAAGAGACCCAGTACTTC. This sequence encodes CASNRDSQETQYF. The chain joins TRBV12-3 or TRBV12-4 to TRBJ2-5; 7 bases are a match to TRBD1. The J segment lost 2 bases and the V segment lost 7 bases, leaving 4 bases of the junction unmatched. The CDR3 runs to 13 residues.

In DNA form, the CDR3 reads TGTGCCTGGAGTGTACCCACAGCTGCGATCTCCGGGGAGCTGTTTTTT. Protein: CAWSVPTAAISGELFF. This chain uses TRBV30 with TRBJ2-2; D is ambiguous. With 0 bases removed from V and 6 bases from J, the gap between germline ends came to 17 bases. CDR1 and CDR2 from the germline V gene are GTSNPN and SVGIG (reference sequence). This CDR3 is built from 16 residues.

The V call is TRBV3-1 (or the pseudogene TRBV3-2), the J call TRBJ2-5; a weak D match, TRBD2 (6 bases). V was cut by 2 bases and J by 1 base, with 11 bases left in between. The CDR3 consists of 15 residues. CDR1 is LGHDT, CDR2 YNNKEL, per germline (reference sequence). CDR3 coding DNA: TGTGCCAGCAGCCAATTACGCGGGACCCAAGAGACCCAGTACTTC. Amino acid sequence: CASSQLRGTQETQYF.

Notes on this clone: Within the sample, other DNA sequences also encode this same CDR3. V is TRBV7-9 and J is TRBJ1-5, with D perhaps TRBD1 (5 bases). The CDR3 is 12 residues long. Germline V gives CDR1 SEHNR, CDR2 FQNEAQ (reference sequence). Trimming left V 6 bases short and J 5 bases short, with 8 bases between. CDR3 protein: CASSRGDQPQHF. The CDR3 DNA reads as TGTGCCAGCAGTCGGGGGGATCAGCCCCAGCATTTT.

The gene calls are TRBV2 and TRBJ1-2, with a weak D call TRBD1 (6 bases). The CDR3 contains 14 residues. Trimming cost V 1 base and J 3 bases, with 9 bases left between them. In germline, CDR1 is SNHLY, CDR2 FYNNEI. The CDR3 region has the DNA TGTGCCAGCAGTGAAGGGGGGGCGGACTATGGCTACACCTTC. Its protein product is CASSEGGADYGYTF.

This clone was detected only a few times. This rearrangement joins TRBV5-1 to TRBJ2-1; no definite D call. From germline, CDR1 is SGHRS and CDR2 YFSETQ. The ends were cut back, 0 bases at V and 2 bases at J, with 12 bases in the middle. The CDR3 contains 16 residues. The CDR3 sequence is CASSLAVEVPYNEQFF. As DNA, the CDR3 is TGCGCCAGCAGCTTGGCGGTAGAAGTTCCCTACAATGAGCAGTTCTTC. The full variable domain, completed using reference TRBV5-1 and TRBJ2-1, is KAGVTQTPRYLIKTRGQQVTLSCSPISGHRSVSWYQQTPGQGLQFLFEYFSETQRNKGNFPGRFSGRQFSNSRSEMNVSTLELGDSALYLCASSLAVEVPYNEQFFGPGTRLTVL.

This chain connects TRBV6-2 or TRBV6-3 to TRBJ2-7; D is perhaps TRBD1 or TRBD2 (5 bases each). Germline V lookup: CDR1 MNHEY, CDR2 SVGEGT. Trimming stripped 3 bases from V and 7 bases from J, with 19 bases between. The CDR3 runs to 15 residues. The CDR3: CASSYSLGARGEQYF. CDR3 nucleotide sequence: TGTGCCAGCAGTTATTCTCTAGGGGCTCGAGGGGAGCAGTACTTC.